What follows are 23 T cell receptor beta chains derived from one specimen sequenced in a study of CD8+CD57+ T cells in acquired aplastic anemia. The template for TCR beta VDJ and CDR3 sequence profiling was genomic DNA. TCRdb reanalysed the reads using MiXCR and keeps one entry per CDR3 protein. The sample holds hundreds of thousands of distinct CDR3 sequences, approximately 33% seen once. Whoever was chosen for sequencing had shown CD8+CD57+ cell expansion by flow cytometry. Sequencing was performed on sorted CD4+, CD8+, or CD8+CD57+ T cells (not recorded which) from PBMCs. The receptors here all came from a human donor with aplastic anemia.

This clonotype was seen many times. The CDR3 DNA reads as TGTGCCAGCAGTTTAGGGACACCCTATGGCTACACCTTC. Translated: CASSLGTPYGYTF. V usage is TRBV12-3 or TRBV12-4 and J usage is TRBJ1-2; the D gene is possibly TRBD1 (5 bases). The CDR3 is 13 residues long. The ends were cut back, 1 base at V and 4 bases at J, with 7 bases in the middle.

Note on this clonotype: This may stem from a read error, because a much larger clone lies one nucleotide away. The chain combines TRBV7-3 with TRBJ2-7; D ambiguous. This CDR3 contains 12 residues. Germline CDR1 and CDR2: SGHTA and FQGTGA. The CDR3 spells CAGSLSVHEQYF. The CDR3 DNA follows: TGTGCCGGCAGCTTGAGTGTCCACGAGCAGTACTTC.

The chain joins TRBV6-1 to TRBJ2-7; D tentatively reads TRBD1 or TRBD2 (5 bases each). V was pared by 6 bases and J by 6 bases, with 15 bases between. The CDR3 length is 13 residues. The germline V gene has CDR1 MNHNS and CDR2 SASEGT. The CDR3 protein is CASSRDGSPEQYF. CDR3 sequence (DNA): TGTGCCAGCAGCCGGGACGGCTCTCCCGAGCAGTACTTC.

The chain employs TRBV15 and TRBJ2-5; 7 positions match TRBD2. The CDR3 contains 12 residues. Germline loops: CDR1 LNHNV, CDR2 YYDKDF (reference sequence). The CDR3 bases are TGTGCGGGAGCGCGGGGGAAAGAGACCCAGTACTTC. This gives the protein CAGARGKETQYF. The variable domain in full, with the rest retrieved from reference TRBV15 and TRBJ2-5, is DAMVIQNPRYQVTQFGKPVTLSCSQTLNHNVMYWYQQKSSQAPKLLFHYYDKDFNNEADTPDNFQSRRPNTSFCFLDIRSPGLGDTAMYLCAGARGKETQYFGPGTRLLVL.

The CDR3 nucleotides are TGTGCCAGCAGCTCCGGTCTATCCATGAACACTGAAGCTTTCTTT. Its protein product is CASSSGLSMNTEAFF. The gene calls are TRBV7-2 and TRBJ1-1; D not certain. The CDR3 spans 15 residues. Germline V CDR1 and CDR2: SGHTA, FQGNSA. V lost 4 bases, J lost 0 bases, and 12 bases lay in between.

Many counts were recorded for this clonotype. The chain's CDR3 is CSARKPSGVTDTQYF. In nucleotides, the CDR3 is TGCAGTGCTAGGAAGCCTAGCGGGGTCACAGATACGCAGTATTTT. This chain connects TRBV20-1 to TRBJ2-3, with 9 bases lining up with TRBD2. Germline V gene lookup returns CDR1 DFQATT and CDR2 SNEGSKA (reference sequence). The CDR3 is made up of 15 amino acids. V trimming: 3 bases; J trimming: 2 bases; junction bases outside the gene matches: 6.

This clonotype was seen more than once but under ten times. The chain has TRBV5-3 and TRBJ2-1; tentative D call: TRBD1 (6 bases). TRBV5-3 is reported as an ORF; its role is uncertain. V was trimmed by 8 bases and J by 5 bases, leaving 23 bases between them. The CDR3 extends over 16 amino acids. The CDR3, as DNA: TGTGCCAGCAGCCCGATTACTGGGGGCGCGGACAATGAGCAGTTCTTC. Protein: CASSPITGGADNEQFF.

The rearrangement links TRBV2 to TRBJ2-1, with D maybe TRBD2 (6 bases). Per the germline V gene, CDR1 is SNHLY and CDR2 is FYNNEI. Trimming shortened V by 5 bases and J by 4 bases, and 15 bases separated the two germline ends. The CDR3 has 15 amino acids. The CDR3 nucleotides read TGTGCCAGCAGTTCCCGGCCGGGGGAATACAATGAGCAGTTCTTC. Its translation: CASSSRPGEYNEQFF.

This clonotype appeared a few times. The V gene is TRBV29-1, the J gene TRBJ2-3; D is unclear. Trimming removed 3 bases at V and 3 bases at J, with 10 bases between. Germline V gene data show CDR1 as SQVTM and CDR2 as ANQGSEA. The CDR3 is 13 residues long. DNA of the CDR3: TGCAGCGTTGAGTTTTCCGGGACAGATACGCAGTATTTT. It encodes CSVEFSGTDTQYF.

The J gene is TRBJ1-2, the V gene TRBV2, with TRBD1 identical over 9 bases. The trim removed 6 bases at V and 5 bases at J, leaving 4 bases unmatched. This CDR3 region has 13 residues. CDR1 is SNHLY and CDR2 is FYNNEI in the germline V gene. The CDR3 sequence: CASRVDRGYGYTF. In nucleotides, the CDR3 is TGTGCCAGCAGGGTAGACAGGGGGTATGGCTACACCTTC.

This clonotype is a singleton in its sample. The genes are TRBV11-1 and TRBJ2-1; 7 bases line up with TRBD1. J was trimmed by 5 bases and V by 2 bases; bases with no gene match: 6. Germline values: CDR1 SGHAT, CDR2 FQDESV (reference sequence). The CDR3 has 15 amino acids. The CDR3 sequence is CASSLSGGPNNEQFF. DNA for the CDR3: TGTGCCAGCAGCTTATCAGGGGGACCGAACAATGAGCAGTTCTTC.

The J gene is TRBJ2-5, the V gene TRBV5-5, with D hard to call. The germline V and J ends were trimmed by 2 bases and 0 bases, with 11 bases remaining between them. This CDR3 spans 15 amino acids. Germline V gives CDR1 SGHKS, CDR2 YYEKEE (reference sequence). The CDR3 nucleotides are TGTGCCAGCAGCTTCCGGACGTTGTACCAAGAGACCCAGTACTTC. It specifies CASSFRTLYQETQYF.

CDR3 in DNA: TGCAGTGCCAAAGGGGTGAATAATGAAAAACTGTTTTTT. Translation gives CSAKGVNNEKLFF. The chain links TRBV20-1 to TRBJ1-4; maybe TRBD1 (5 bases). The V end was cut by 6 bases, the J end by 4 bases, with 12 bases between. There are 13 residues in the CDR3. CDR1 and CDR2 (germline): DFQATT, SNEGSKA (reference sequence).

The rearrangement uses TRBV20-1 and TRBJ1-1; D not certain. The CDR3 is made up of 14 amino acids. Germline values: CDR1 DFQATT, CDR2 SNEGSKA (reference sequence). Between the trimmed V and J ends, which lost 6 bases and 4 bases, there was a span of 18 bases. CDR3 region: CSAKHNWLSTEAFF. The CDR3, as DNA: TGCAGTGCAAAGCATAACTGGCTTTCCACTGAAGCTTTCTTT.

Points on this clonotype: A junction end diverges from the germline sequence, so it may reflect a read error. The rearrangement uses TRBV11-2 and TRBJ1-3; D gene uncertain. This CDR3 has 15 amino acids. CDR1 is SGHAT and CDR2 is FQNNGV in the germline V gene. The CDR3: CASSQDLSSGSTIYF. The CDR3 region has the DNA TGTGCCAGCAGCCAAGACCTGAGCTCTGGAAGCACCATATATTTT.

This clonotype showed up just a few times. This sequence joins TRBV6-1 and TRBJ1-5; the match to TRBD1 covers 10 bases. After removal of 6 bases from V and 6 bases from J, the junction contained 2 bases not matched to a gene. Germline CDR1 is MNHNS and CDR2 is SASEGT. The CDR3 has 13 amino acids. This CDR3 reads CASRGTGAQPQHF. DNA for the CDR3: TGTGCCAGCAGAGGGACAGGGGCTCAGCCCCAGCATTTT.

This clonotype occurred many times. As DNA, the CDR3 is TGTGCCAGCAGCACACCAGGACAGGGTGGAGGCTACGAGCAGTACTTC. This codes for CASSTPGQGGGYEQYF. The chain combines TRBV9 with TRBJ2-7, with 8 bases fitting TRBD1. The germline V gene encodes CDR1 SGDLS and CDR2 YYNGEE. CDR3 length equals 16 residues. V gave up 4 bases and J gave up 3 bases; unmatched junction bases: 12.

CDR3 sequence (DNA): TGTGCCAGCAGTCCCGGGACAGGGGCCGCTGAAGCTTTCTTT. This gives the protein CASSPGTGAAEAFF. The rearrangement links TRBV7-3 to TRBJ1-1; TRBD1 matches at 10 bases. Losses at the gene ends were 6 bases for V and 6 bases for J; bases not matched to a gene: 7. CDR1 is SGHTA, CDR2 FQGTGA, per germline. This CDR3 is 14 amino acids long.

This clonotype showed up many times. The V and J genes are TRBV15 and TRBJ2-7; D is unclear. The germline CDR1 and CDR2 sequences are LNHNV and YYDKDF (reference sequence). CDR3 size: 15 residues. V dropped 4 bases and J dropped 2 bases, with 15 bases sitting between them. The CDR3 sequence is CATSTFQELAYEQYF. As DNA, the CDR3 is TGTGCCACCAGCACTTTTCAGGAACTCGCCTACGAGCAGTACTTC.

The sample holds a few counts of this clonotype. J is TRBJ2-1 and V is TRBV12-3 or TRBV12-4; the match to TRBD2 covers 11 bases. J lost 5 bases, V lost 3 bases, and 3 bases had no gene match. The CDR3 covers 15 residues. For the CDR3, the DNA is TGTGCCAGCAGTTTCCGACTAGCGGGGAACAATGAGCAGTTCTTC. It encodes CASSFRLAGNNEQFF.

The table lists this clonotype with many counts. The chain couples TRBV12-3 or TRBV12-4 to TRBJ1-5; 7 bases are shared with TRBD1. The V gene end was trimmed by 6 bases and the J gene end by 7 bases; junction bases not matched to a gene: 6. This CDR3 region has 13 residues. The CDR3, as DNA: TGTGCCAGCAGGAAGGGGGCACAACAGCCCCAGCATTTT. Protein product: CASRKGAQQPQHF.

Remarks on this clonotype: At one end, the junction sequence differs from germline, possibly due to a read error. V usage is TRBV15 and J usage is TRBJ2-3; possibly TRBD1 for D (5 bases). The CDR3 totals 14 residues. Germline assignment: CDR1 LNHNV and CDR2 YYDKDF (reference sequence). The CDR3 spells CATSEASSTGTQYF. The CDR3 DNA reads as TGCGCCACCAGCGAAGCGAGTAGCACAGGTACGCAGTATTTT.

The V call is TRBV5-6, the J call TRBJ2-3; TRBD2 matches at 14 bases. With 3 bases clipped from V and 0 bases from J, the junction kept 0 bases outside the gene matches. Germline loops: CDR1 SGHDT, CDR2 YYEEEE. The CDR3 is made up of 16 amino acids. The CDR3 region has the DNA TGTGCCAGCAGCTGGACTAGCGGGGGGAGCACAGATACGCAGTATTTT. Translated, it gives CASSWTSGGSTDTQYF.